These T cell receptor beta chains were read from a single sample in a study of cytomegalovirus exposure and HLA in healthy donors. This table comes from immunoSEQ multiplex PCR, and its TCRdb copy is limited to in-frame clones, with some not included. The sample shows around 97,000 clones, roughly 9.4% of them seen only once. The sequencing sample was made of PBMCs. The receptors come from a man aged 45-65 years in good health and CMV-seropositive. Both conserved end residues are part of each CDR3. The order of the fields is J gene, V gene, CDR3 protein.

TRBJ1-5	TRBV10-3	CAIRDRDQPQHF
TRBJ2-7	TRBV7-9	CAGGQLYEQYF
TRBJ2-5	TRBV7-8	CASSPLAGGRAQYF
TRBJ2-1	TRBV9	CASSVASWRAGRNEQFF
TRBJ1-2	TRBV28	CASSSPRRRSYGYTF
TRBJ2-7	TRBV5-1	CASSFFASGRFAYEQYF
TRBJ2-5	TRBV5-6	CASSLGRGLAQETQYF
TRBJ2-7	TRBV30	CAWSAKVTGRREQYF
TRBJ1-2	TRBV5-1	CASSGGGQVYGYTF
TRBJ1-6	TRBV7-9	CASSLAFPGNSPLHF
TRBJ2-5	TRBV6-5	CASSERDRKETQYF
TRBJ2-1	TRBV7-2	CASSLVRSSYNEQFF
TRBJ1-4	TRBV25-1	CASGGHSEKLFF
TRBJ2-2	TRBV7-9	CASSPMGGSFTGELFF
TRBJ2-7	TRBV5-8	CASSPRDRAYEQYF
TRBJ2-3	TRBV6-4	CASSFTGGSADTQYF
TRBJ2-3	TRBV4-1	CASSQLRSGRAPDTQYF
-	TRBV27	CASSTGTSGYEQYF
TRBJ2-3	TRBV5-6	CASSLGQGQISPDAQYF
TRBJ1-1	TRBV28	CASPLQGAENTEAFF
TRBJ2-4	TRBV6-1	CASSEVSLAKNIQYF
TRBJ1-1	TRBV28	CASRYYRGPTEAFF
TRBJ2-5	TRBV25-1	CASSVGRQGEGETQYF
TRBJ2-7	TRBV30	CAWSSFVGQGGYEQYF
TRBJ2-5	TRBV7-9	CASSQTGPGETQYF